This T cell receptor (beta chain) was retrieved from a study of T cell repertoires in cytomegalovirus infection. A single record per CDR3 protein comes from TCRdb applying MiXCR to the reads. The sample records 200,000 or so distinct CDR3 sequences, 15% to 20% being singletons. The sequence derives from a human donor in good health (CMV status not recorded). Some clones in this sample may be carry-over from other donors' samples. Sequenced material: PBMCs.

The CDR3 DNA follows: TGCAGCGTTGTTATAGGGAGCCTAGCGAATCAGCCCCAGCATTTT. Translating gives CSVVIGSLANQPQHF. This sequence joins TRBV29-1 and TRBJ1-5; D ambiguous. V was clipped by 4 bases and J by 4 bases, with 17 bases between them. The CDR3 totals 15 residues. Germline V lookup: CDR1 SQVTM, CDR2 ANQGSEA.